These 28 T cell receptor beta chains originate from one sample sequenced in a study of PD-1 blockade in classical Hodgkin lymphoma. Some clones are missing from TCRdb's copy, which holds only in-frame ones; the method was immunoSEQ multiplex PCR. The sample lists fewer than 25,000 clones, 90% occurring once. Time point indicated: newly diagnosed, previously untreated cHL patient sample. Thawed PBMCs were the source of CD4+ T cells, purified by magnetic negative selection. Sequencing was done on a sample of CD4+ T cells from blood. Receptors were obtained from a human donor with classical Hodgkin lymphoma.

This chain uses TRBV30 with TRBJ1-6, with a tentative D call TRBD1 (5 bases). The CDR3 runs to 13 residues. V was clipped by 5 bases and J by 10 bases, with 15 bases between them. Germline values: CDR1 GTSNPN, CDR2 SVGIG (reference sequence). The CDR3 loop reads CAWGLRGGSPLHF. CDR3 nucleotide sequence: TGTGCCTGGGGGCTAAGGGGCGGGTCACCCCTCCACTTT. The entire variable domain, with the rest obtained from reference TRBV30 and TRBJ1-6, is as follows: SQTIHQWPATLVQPVGSPLSLECTVEGTSNPNLYWYRQAAGRGLQLLFYSVGIGQISSEVPQNLSASRPQDRQFILSSKKLLLSDSGFYLCAWGLRGGSPLHFGNGTRLTVT.

V is TRBV28 and J is TRBJ2-1; TRBD1 might be the D (5 bases). Germline V gene lookup returns CDR1 MDHEN and CDR2 SYDVKM. The CDR3 extends over 14 amino acids. The V end was cut by 4 bases, the J end by 6 bases, with 13 bases between. CDR3 amino acids: CASSSVIRVNEQFF. The CDR3 DNA follows: TGTGCCAGCAGTTCCGTCATCAGGGTCAATGAGCAGTTCTTC. Based on the CDR3 plus reference TRBV28 and TRBJ2-1, the full variable domain is DVKVTQSSRYLVKRTGEKVFLECVQDMDHENMFWYRQDPGLGLRLIYFSYDVKMKEKGDIPEGYSVSREKKERFSLILESASTNQTSMYLCASSSVIRVNEQFFGPGTRLTVL.

The gene calls are TRBV19 and TRBJ2-3, with 7 bases aligning to TRBD1. Trimming took 3 bases from V and 5 from J; bases not matched to a gene: 8. The length of the CDR3 is 15 residues. Germline CDR1 is LNHDA and CDR2 is SQIVND (reference sequence). The CDR3, as DNA: TGTGCCAGTAGTATTTCAGGGGGTGGAGGAGATACGCAGTATTTT. It encodes CASSISGGGGDTQYF.

This chain uses TRBV13 with TRBJ2-7; no definite D call. Trimming took 5 bases from V and 2 from J, leaving 10 bases between them. CDR3 length equals 13 residues. Germline V gene data show CDR1 as PRHDT and CDR2 as FYEKMQ (reference sequence). The CDR3 loop is CASSGHQTYEQYF. CDR3 coding DNA: TGTGCCAGCAGCGGGCACCAAACCTACGAGCAGTACTTC.

V and J are TRBV4-2 and TRBJ2-2, with D perhaps being TRBD1 or TRBD2 (5 bases each). The V end lost 1 base, the J end lost 1 base, and 10 bases lay between the germline ends. Germline CDR1 is LGHNA and CDR2 is YNFKEQ. The CDR3 is 16 residues long. The CDR3 loop reads CASSQAGTKNTGELFF. The CDR3 coding sequence is TGTGCCAGCAGCCAAGCCGGGACCAAGAACACCGGGGAGCTGTTTTTT.

V and J are TRBV6-5 and TRBJ2-7, with D perhaps TRBD1 (6 bases). Germline V gene lookup returns CDR1 MNHEY and CDR2 SVGAGI. CDR3 length equals 15 residues. V was trimmed by 5 bases and J by 0 bases, leaving 14 bases between them. CDR3 loop: CASSTLRQDSYEQYF. Written as DNA, the CDR3 is TGTGCCAGCAGTACCCTCCGACAGGACTCCTACGAGCAGTACTTC.

The gene calls are TRBV7-6 and TRBJ1-4; D may be TRBD1 (6 bases). From germline, CDR1 is SGHVS and CDR2 FNYEAQ. This CDR3 spans 16 amino acids. Trimming removed 5 bases at V and 3 bases at J, with 16 bases between. As DNA, the CDR3 is TGTGCCAGCAGCCCGTTCTCTCGGACAGCTAATGAAAAACTGTTTTTT. Amino acids: CASSPFSRTANEKLFF.

The J gene is TRBJ2-1, the V gene TRBV5-1, with D maybe TRBD2 (5 bases). The CDR3 has 19 amino acids. V lost 4 bases to trimming and J lost 0 bases, with 23 bases between them. Germline V lookup: CDR1 SGHRS, CDR2 YFSETQ. CDR3 loop: CASSPAPFSGISSYNEQFF. Here the CDR3 DNA reads TGCGCCAGCAGCCCCGCCCCTTTTTCGGGGATAAGCTCCTACAATGAGCAGTTCTTC.

The chain employs TRBV11-2 and TRBJ1-2; D gene unclear. The length of the CDR3 is 15 residues. The germline gives CDR1 SGHAT, CDR2 FQNNGV. Trimming shortened V by 3 bases and J by 2 bases, and 13 bases separated the two germline ends. The CDR3 spells CASSFVPRWNYGYTF. CDR3 bases: TGTGCCAGCAGCTTCGTTCCCCGGTGGAACTATGGCTACACCTTC.

V gene TRBV5-1 combines with J gene TRBJ2-7; the D gene is possibly TRBD1 (6 bases). This CDR3 has 13 residues. The V end lost 8 bases, the J end lost 6 bases, and 18 bases lay between the germline ends. CDR1 is SGHRS, CDR2 YFSETQ, per germline. The CDR3 nucleotides read TGCGCCAGTGCAACAGGGTCAACCCCCGAGCAGTACTTC. As protein: CASATGSTPEQYF.

The V gene is TRBV25-1, the J gene TRBJ1-2, with D maybe TRBD1 (5 bases). Germline V gives CDR1 MGHDK, CDR2 SYGVNS. This CDR3 has 14 amino acids. V gave up 2 bases and J gave up 4 bases, with 11 bases separating them. Here the CDR3 DNA reads TGTGCCAGCAGTGAAGGGTGGGGGATCTATGGCTACACCTTC. As protein: CASSEGWGIYGYTF.

The chain joins TRBV19 to TRBJ1-1, with 9 nucleotides matching TRBD1. CDR3 length: 14 residues. J lost 6 bases, V lost 6 bases, and 8 bases had no gene match. Germline V gene data show CDR1 as LNHDA and CDR2 as SQIVND (reference sequence). CDR3 protein: CASSQTGGRPEAFF. The CDR3 DNA sequence: TGTGCCAGTAGCCAGACAGGGGGACGTCCTGAAGCTTTCTTT.

This chain joins TRBV5-5 and TRBJ2-1; TRBD2 aligns across 7 bases. The germline gives CDR1 SGHKS, CDR2 YYEKEE (reference sequence). The CDR3 spans 16 residues. V was pared by 2 bases and J by 8 bases, with 13 bases of the junction left unmatched. The CDR3 nucleotides are TGTGCCAGCAGCTTTTTGTTAGCGATCGGGAGGTATGAGCAGTTCTTC. As protein: CASSFLLAIGRYEQFF.

The chain has TRBV9 and TRBJ2-1; 8 bases line up with TRBD2. The CDR3 has 15 amino acids. Looked up from germline, CDR1 is SGDLS and CDR2 is YYNGEE. The V segment lost 2 bases and the J segment 8 bases; nucleotides outside the gene matches: 9. This chain's CDR3 is CASSVGLATVYEQFF. The CDR3 DNA is TGTGCCAGCAGCGTCGGACTAGCTACGGTATATGAGCAGTTCTTC.

The genes are TRBV9 and TRBJ1-5; no reliable D call. The CDR3 runs 14 residues. V was cut by 0 bases and J by 6 bases, with 10 bases left in between. Germline loops: CDR1 SGDLS, CDR2 YYNGEE. This CDR3 is CASSVDSIGQPQHF. The DNA for the CDR3 is TGTGCCAGCAGCGTAGACAGTATTGGTCAGCCCCAGCATTTT.

The chain has TRBV4-2 and TRBJ2-1; D is unclear. The ends were cut back, 6 bases at V and 0 bases at J, with 12 bases in the middle. The germline gives CDR1 LGHNA, CDR2 YNFKEQ. The CDR3 runs to 15 residues. The CDR3 coding sequence is TGTGCCAGCAGATACGACGTCGGCTCCTACAATGAGCAGTTCTTC. It yields the protein CASRYDVGSYNEQFF.

V usage is TRBV4-1 and J usage is TRBJ2-5, with 10 bases that match TRBD2. CDR1 and CDR2 (germline): MGHRA, YSYEKL. CDR3 size: 16 residues. J lost 11 bases, V lost 4 bases, and 16 bases had no gene match. CDR3 sequence (DNA): TGCGCCAGCAGCCGGGGTCAAGCGGGAGGGACCCTAGAGCAGTACTTC. Translating gives CASSRGQAGGTLEQYF.

This chain links TRBV19 with TRBJ2-6; no clear D. The CDR3 extends over 16 amino acids. The germline gives CDR1 LNHDA, CDR2 SQIVND (reference sequence). With 6 bases removed from V and 2 bases from J, the gap between germline ends came to 14 bases. The chain's CDR3 is CASSGLPSAGANVLTF. CDR3 nucleotides: TGTGCCAGTAGCGGCCTCCCCTCCGCTGGGGCCAACGTCCTGACTTTC.

This chain joins TRBV6-5 and TRBJ1-2, with a tentative D call TRBD1 (5 bases). Germline CDR1 and CDR2: MNHEY and SVGAGI. Trimming shortened V by 2 bases and J by 1 base, and 8 bases separated the two germline ends. The CDR3 is 14 amino acids. DNA of the CDR3: TGTGCCAGCAGTTACGGGGGAGGTAACTATGGCTACACCTTC. Encoded protein: CASSYGGGNYGYTF.

The J gene is TRBJ1-4, the V gene TRBV10-3; D is ambiguous. With 7 bases removed from V and 1 base from J, the gap between germline ends came to 7 bases. In germline, CDR1 is ENHRY, CDR2 SYGVKD. The CDR3 is made up of 13 amino acids. The CDR3 is CAIKGETNEKLFF. CDR3 in DNA: TGTGCCATCAAAGGAGAAACTAATGAAAAACTGTTTTTT.

The CDR3 loop is CASSQAGQGFGNTIYF. The DNA of the CDR3 is TGCGCCAGCAGCCAAGCGGGACAGGGGTTCGGAAACACCATATATTTT. This chain joins TRBV4-3 and TRBJ1-3, with TRBD1 matching 10 bases. Trimming took 1 base from V and 4 from J; bases not matched to a gene: 4. In germline, CDR1 is LGHNA, CDR2 YSLEER. The CDR3 runs 16 residues.

The chain recombines TRBV5-1 with TRBJ2-1; TRBD2 aligns across 14 bases. V gave up 4 bases and J gave up 7 bases; unmatched junction bases: 7. The CDR3 totals 16 residues. Germline V gene sequence: CDR1 SGHRS, CDR2 YFSETQ. The CDR3 loop is CASSRPGLAGVNEQFF. CDR3 nucleotide sequence: TGCGCCAGCAGCCGTCCGGGACTAGCGGGGGTAAATGAGCAGTTCTTC.

This rearrangement joins TRBV7-9 to TRBJ1-3; weak D call: TRBD1 (5 bases). V lost 5 bases and J 0 bases, leaving 11 bases between the germline ends. CDR3 length: 15 amino acids. Germline lookup yields CDR1 SEHNR and CDR2 FQNEAQ (reference sequence). CDR3 bases: TGTGCCAGCAGCAGTGGGGCCTTCTCTGGAAACACCATATATTTT. This gives the protein CASSSGAFSGNTIYF.

The rearrangement joins TRBV5-4 to TRBJ2-7; 8 bases are a match to TRBD2. The CDR3 extends over 18 amino acids. The V segment lost 4 bases and the J segment 4 bases; nucleotides outside the gene matches: 19. CDR1 is SGHNT and CDR2 is YYREEE in the germline V gene (reference sequence). The CDR3 DNA is TGTGCCAGCAGCCTATGGGGGGGGTCCGGACTAGCATCGTACGAGCAGTACTTC. Its protein product is CASSLWGGSGLASYEQYF.

The gene calls are TRBV5-1 and TRBJ2-3, with TRBD2 as a possible D gene (5 bases). Germline V lookup: CDR1 SGHRS, CDR2 YFSETQ. Trimming cost V 0 bases and J 1 base, with 9 bases left between them. The CDR3 has 15 amino acids. The DNA for the CDR3 is TGCGCCAGCAGCTTGGGACTATCACGCACAGATACGCAGTATTTT. This codes for CASSLGLSRTDTQYF.

The CDR3 loop is CASSPTSRTGDEKLFF. The CDR3 bases are TGTGCCAGCTCACCCACATCCCGGACAGGGGATGAAAAACTGTTTTTT. The rearrangement joins TRBV18 to TRBJ1-4; the match to TRBD1 covers 9 bases. V was pared by 3 bases and J by 6 bases, with 8 bases of the junction left unmatched. The V gene's germline CDR1 is KGHSH and CDR2 LQKENI. This CDR3 comprises 16 residues.

The V call is TRBV18, the J call TRBJ2-3; D unresolved. V lost 4 bases to trimming and J lost 0 bases, with 17 bases between them. This CDR3 has 17 residues. CDR1 KGHSH and CDR2 LQKENI come from the germline V gene. Here the CDR3 reads CASSLVGQLVSTDTQYF. CDR3 nucleotide sequence: TGTGCCAGCTCACTGGTGGGTCAACTGGTTAGCACAGATACGCAGTATTTT.

The chain joins TRBV7-8 to TRBJ1-1; D remains ambiguous. CDR1 is SGHVS and CDR2 is FQNEAQ in the germline V gene. CDR3 length: 14 amino acids. Trimming took off 3 bases at V and 3 bases at J, with 11 bases between the two ends. The CDR3 DNA reads TGTGCCAGCAGCTTTACGAGAATGGACACTGAAGCTTTCTTT. Residues: CASSFTRMDTEAFF.